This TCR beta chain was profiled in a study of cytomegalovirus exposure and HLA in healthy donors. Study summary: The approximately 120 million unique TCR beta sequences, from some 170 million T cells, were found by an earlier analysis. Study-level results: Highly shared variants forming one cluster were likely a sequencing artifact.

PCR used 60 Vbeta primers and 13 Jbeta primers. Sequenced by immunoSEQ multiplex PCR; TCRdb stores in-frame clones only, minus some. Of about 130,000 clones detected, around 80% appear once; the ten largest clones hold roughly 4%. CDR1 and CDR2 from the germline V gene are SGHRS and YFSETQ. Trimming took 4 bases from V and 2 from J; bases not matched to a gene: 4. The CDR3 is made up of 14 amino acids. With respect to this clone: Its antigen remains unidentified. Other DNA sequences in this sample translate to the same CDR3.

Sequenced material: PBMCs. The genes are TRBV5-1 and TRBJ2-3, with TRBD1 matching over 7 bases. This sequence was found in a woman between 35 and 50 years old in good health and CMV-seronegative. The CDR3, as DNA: TGCGCCAGCAGCCGCGACAGGGCCACAGATACGCAGTATTTT. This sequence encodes CASSRDRATDTQYF.